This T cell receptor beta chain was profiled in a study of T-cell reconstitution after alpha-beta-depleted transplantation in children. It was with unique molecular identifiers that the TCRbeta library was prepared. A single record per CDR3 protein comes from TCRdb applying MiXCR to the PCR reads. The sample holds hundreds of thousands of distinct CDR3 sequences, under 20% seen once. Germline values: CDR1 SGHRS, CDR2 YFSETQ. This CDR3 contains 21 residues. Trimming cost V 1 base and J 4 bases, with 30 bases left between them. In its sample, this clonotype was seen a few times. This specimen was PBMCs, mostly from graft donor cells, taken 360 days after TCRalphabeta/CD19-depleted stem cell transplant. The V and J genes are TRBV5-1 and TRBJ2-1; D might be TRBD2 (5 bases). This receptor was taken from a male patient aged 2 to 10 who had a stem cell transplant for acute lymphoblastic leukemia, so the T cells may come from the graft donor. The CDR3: CASSLPAVNLPRPGKYNEQFF. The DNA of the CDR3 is TGCGCCAGCAGCTTGCCGGCCGTCAATTTGCCCCGCCCGGGAAAGTACAATGAGCAGTTCTTC.